This T cell receptor beta chain was recovered during a study of OX40 agonist ivuxolimab in advanced cancers. Background on the study: People in dose escalation had one of these cancers: hepatocellular carcinoma, melanoma, renal cell or head and neck cancer. Participants averaged about 60 years of age (range about 23 to 90) and were roughly 80% male. About 40% of patients had received prior checkpoint inhibitor therapy.

Trimming took off 8 bases at V and 1 base at J, with 9 bases between the two ends. This CDR3 is 13 amino acids long. CDR1 is MGHDK and CDR2 is SYGVNS in the germline V gene. Repertoires were generated with immunoSEQ multiplex PCR, while TCRdb's copy carries only in-frame clones and drops some. The sample yields some 74,000 clones, about 90% seen once. The sample was CD4+ or CD8+ T cells sorted from blood, taken in a trial of the OX40 agonist ivuxolimab. J is TRBJ1-5 and V is TRBV25-1, with D unclear. The origin of this receptor is an adult with an advanced solid tumor such as melanoma, head and neck, liver or kidney cancer. The CDR3 protein is CASGRESNQPQHF. The CDR3 DNA follows: TGTGCCAGCGGGAGAGAAAGCAATCAGCCCCAGCATTTT.